These T cell receptor beta chains were read from a single sample in a study of blood T cell repertoires in COVID-19. TCRdb keeps only in-frame clones here, not all; method: immunoSEQ multiplex PCR. The data contain around 95,000 clones, approximately 80% of them singletons. Specimen: peripheral blood. The receptors stem from a man aged 65 to 79 with active or convalescent COVID-19. Both conserved end residues are part of each CDR3. D genes are given only for firm matches. Clone size appears in some rows only: once, few, many, or a class for an expanded clone.

D	J	V	size	DNA	CDR3
.	TRBJ1-2	TRBV4-3	once	TGCGCCAGCAGCCAAGATACAGGACCTTATGGCTACACCTTC	CASSQDTGPYGYTF
.	TRBJ2-3	TRBV19	.	TGTGCCAGTAGTCTGACTAATGCCCTCACAGATACGCAGTATTTT	CASSLTNALTDTQYF
.	TRBJ1-1	TRBV6-1	.	TGTGCCAGCAGTGACAGGGGTAAGGGCGCTGAAGCTTTCTTT	CASSDRGKGAEAFF
TRBD2	TRBJ2-2	TRBV2	.	TGTGCCAGCAGTGAAGCGGGAGGGAGCACCGGGGAGCTGTTTTTT	CASSEAGGSTGELFF
TRBD1	TRBJ2-5	TRBV28	.	TGTGCCAGCGGCCCGGGACAGGGGCCGGAGACCCAGTACTTC	CASGPGQGPETQYF
.	TRBJ2-7	TRBV5-4	.	TGTGCCAGCAGCCCACGGGACACCTACGAGCAGTACTTC	CASSPRDTYEQYF
.	TRBJ2-7	TRBV15	few	TGTGCCACCACCCCCGACAGCCGATCCTACGAGCAGTACTTC	CATTPDSRSYEQYF
TRBD1	TRBJ1-1	TRBV12-3/TRBV12-4	.	TGTGCCAGCAGTTTAGCACAGGGGTCTGAAGCTTTCTTT	CASSLAQGSEAFF
.	TRBJ1-1	TRBV29-1	.	TGCAGCGTGGAGGGGACTGAAGCTTTCTTT	CSVEGTEAFF
TRBD1	TRBJ1-3	TRBV7-9	few	TGTGCCAGCAGCTTAGCTTGGACAGGGGGCCTCGGAAACACCATATATTTT	CASSLAWTGGLGNTIYF
TRBD1	TRBJ2-7	TRBV7-2	.	TGTGCCAGCAGCGCAGGTGGACAGGGTGGTTACGAGCAGTACTTC	CASSAGGQGGYEQYF
.	TRBJ1-3	TRBV6-2/TRBV6-3	.	TGTGCCAGCAGTTACTCGAGTGGGCCTGGAAACACCATATATTTT	CASSYSSGPGNTIYF
TRBD1	TRBJ1-6	TRBV3-1/TRBV3-2	.	TGTGCCAGCAGCCAGGACAGGGTTAGTTCACCCCTCCACTTT	CASSQDRVSSPLHF
TRBD2	TRBJ2-2	TRBV9	.	TGTGCCAGCAGCGCTGCAAGCGGGGTCTCCGCCGGGGAGCTGTTTTTT	CASSAASGVSAGELFF
.	TRBJ2-3	TRBV28	.	TGTGCCAGCAGTTACCTACAGGGCACAGATACGCAGTATTTT	CASSYLQGTDTQYF
.	TRBJ2-7	TRBV19	few	TGTGCCAGTAGTATGCGTGGTTACGAGCAGTACTTC	CASSMRGYEQYF
TRBD1	TRBJ1-4	TRBV2	once	TGTGCCAGCAGTGGCAGGGGGAGTGAAAAACTGTTTTTT	CASSGRGSEKLFF
.	TRBJ2-6	TRBV7-9	.	TGTGCCAGCAGCTTTACTGGGGCCAACGTCCTGACTTTC	CASSFTGANVLTF
.	TRBJ1-2	TRBV6-4	.	TGTGCCATCGAGGAGGGAGGCAGGGAAGGTGGTGGCTACACCTTC	CAIEEGGREGGGYTF
.	TRBJ1-1	TRBV7-6	.	TGTGCCAGCAGCTTAGCGGGGGCGACTGAAGCTTTCTTT	CASSLAGATEAFF
TRBD1	TRBJ1-4	TRBV7-9	.	TGTGCCAGCAGGGGACAGCCCGCGGGTGAAAAACTGTTTTTT	CASRGQPAGEKLFF
.	TRBJ2-3	TRBV4-1	once	TGCGCCAGCAGCCATTTGTGGGGAGGTGGTTACACAGATACGCAGTATTTT	CASSHLWGGGYTDTQYF
TRBD1	TRBJ2-1	TRBV7-2	once	TGTGCCAGCAGCCTGGACAGGGGGGGGAATGAGCAGTTCTTC	CASSLDRGGNEQFF
.	TRBJ1-2	TRBV3-1/TRBV3-2	.	TGTGCCAGCAGCCGCGGGAGTAGGGAGACCTTC	CASSRGSRETF
.	TRBJ1-6	TRBV28	few	TGTGCCAGCACCCGAGGGGGTTCACCCCTCCACTTT	CASTRGGSPLHF
.	TRBJ1-1	TRBV30	.	TGTGCCTGGAGTGTACGAGGAGTGGTGCTGAACACTGAAGCTTTCTTT	CAWSVRGVVLNTEAFF
TRBD2	TRBJ2-3	TRBV30	.	TGTGCCTGGAGTTCTAGCGGGGGCACAGATACGCAGTATTTT	CAWSSSGGTDTQYF
.	TRBJ1-3	TRBV11-2	.	TGTGCCAGCAGCCCTCTATTAATCTCGGGAAACACCATATATTTT	CASSPLLISGNTIYF
.	TRBJ1-2	TRBV12-3/TRBV12-4	.	TGTGCCAGCAGTTTTGGAGGGCTTGGCTACACCTTC	CASSFGGLGYTF
TRBD1	TRBJ1-2	TRBV3-1/TRBV3-2	.	TGTGCCAGCAGCCCATTTGAATCACCGGGACAGGCGCCTTTTAACTATGGCTACACCTTC	CASSPFESPGQAPFNYGYTF
TRBD1	TRBJ1-5	TRBV6-2/TRBV6-3	.	TGTGCCAGCAGCCCCCAGAGACAGGGCATTATAAGCAATCAGCCCCAGCATTTT	CASSPQRQGIISNQPQHF
TRBD2	TRBJ2-7	TRBV7-2	.	TGTGCCAGCATGGGAGGGTCCTACGAGCAGTACTTC	CASMGGSYEQYF